The 31 T cell receptor beta chains below all came from one sample that was sequenced in a study of blood T cell repertoires in COVID-19 (dated by TCRdb to 2018 to 2020). Libraries were made using the immunoSEQ multiplex PCR assay. Drawn from immuneACCESS, this table holds only the in-frame rearrangements with V and J called that TCRdb kept. Clones are partly lost; checked studies trace under half to an unresolved V gene and leave the rest unexplained. This sample comprises 140,000 to 150,000 clones, approximately 80% of them detected only once. The leading ten clones occupy about 40% of the sample. Material: peripheral blood. All receptors come from a human donor in a cohort sampled during active COVID-19.

J is TRBJ1-2 and V is TRBV19; 8 bases map to TRBD1. V shed 7 bases and J 7 bases; nucleotides not matched to a gene: 8. Germline V gene lookup returns CDR1 LNHDA and CDR2 SQIVND (reference sequence). This CDR3 has 13 residues. The CDR3 DNA reads as TGTGCCAGTACCCTGACAGGGGCCGGTGGCTACACCTTC. The encoded protein is CASTLTGAGGYTF.

The J gene is TRBJ2-3, the V gene TRBV27; weak D call: TRBD1 (6 bases). The ends were cut back, 6 bases at V and 2 bases at J, with 21 bases in the middle. This CDR3 is built from 17 residues. Germline assignment: CDR1 MNHEY and CDR2 SMNVEV (reference sequence). Here the CDR3 reads CASRPMDRPIATDTQYF. The DNA of the CDR3 is TGTGCCAGCAGACCAATGGACAGACCGATAGCCACAGATACGCAGTATTTT.

This chain uses TRBV14 with TRBJ1-5; D ambiguous. V was cut by 5 bases and J by 0 bases, with 11 bases left in between. The CDR3 runs 15 residues. Germline-derived CDR1 and CDR2 are SGHDN and FVKESK. As DNA, the CDR3 is TGTGCCAGCAGCATCACACACCATAGCAATCAGCCCCAGCATTTT. This gives the protein CASSITHHSNQPQHF.

V gene TRBV2 combines with J gene TRBJ1-6; D is possibly TRBD1 (6 bases). Trimming cost V 9 bases and J 9 bases, with 12 bases left between them. The CDR3 runs to 12 residues. Germline CDR1 reads SNHLY; CDR2 reads FYNNEI. The CDR3 loop reads CARQGGSSPLHF. CDR3 DNA: TGTGCCAGACAGGGTGGGAGTTCACCCCTCCACTTT. Drawing the rest from reference TRBV2 and TRBJ1-6, the complete variable domain is EPEVTQTPSHQVTQMGQEVILRCVPISNHLYFYWYRQILGQKVEFLVSFYNNEISEKSEIFDDQFSVERPDGSNFTLKIRSTKLEDSAMYFCARQGGSSPLHFGNGTRLTVT.

CDR3: CASSPGRRAGEETQYF. The CDR3, as DNA: TGCGCCAGCAGCCCTGGGAGACGGGCAGGGGAGGAGACCCAGTACTTC. The chain links TRBV5-1 to TRBJ2-5; a weak D match, TRBD1 (6 bases). V was shortened by 4 bases and J by 5 bases, with 21 bases between the two germline ends. Looked up from germline, CDR1 is SGHRS and CDR2 is YFSETQ. This CDR3 comprises 16 residues.

This chain uses TRBV7-9 with TRBJ1-1; D remains ambiguous. There are 12 residues in the CDR3. The V end lost 6 bases, the J end lost 5 bases, and 10 bases lay between the germline ends. Germline V gene lookup returns CDR1 SEHNR and CDR2 FQNEAQ (reference sequence). The CDR3 nucleotides read TGTGCCAGCAGTAGTCCTTTTACTGAAGCTTTCTTT. Its translation: CASSSPFTEAFF. The variable domain in full, completed from reference TRBV7-9 and TRBJ1-1, reads DTGVSQNPRHKITKRGQNVTFRCDPISEHNRLYWYRQTLGQGPEFLTYFQNEAQLEKSRLLSDRFSAERPKGSFSTLEIQRTEQGDSAMYLCASSSPFTEAFFGQGTRLTVV.

The rearrangement links TRBV2 to TRBJ1-2, with a weak D call TRBD1 (5 bases). This CDR3 has 11 amino acids. The germline gives CDR1 SNHLY, CDR2 FYNNEI. Trimming stripped 3 bases from V and 7 bases from J, with 6 bases between. CDR3 sequence reads: CASSDDSGYTF. The CDR3 nucleotides are TGTGCCAGCAGTGACGACAGTGGCTACACCTTC.

This chain joins TRBV7-8 and TRBJ2-7, with 12 bases fitting TRBD1. Germline V lookup: CDR1 SGHVS, CDR2 FQNEAQ. CDR3 size: 17 residues. Trimming took 5 bases from V and 5 from J; bases not matched to a gene: 13. The CDR3 DNA sequence: TGTGCCAGCAGCCCCGGGACAGGGGGCGCATCCCATCACGAGCAGTACTTC. Residues: CASSPGTGGASHHEQYF.

The rearrangement links TRBV5-6 to TRBJ1-2; 7 positions match TRBD1. Germline V CDR1 and CDR2: SGHDT, YYEEEE. The CDR3 covers 14 residues. The V gene end was trimmed by 7 bases and the J gene end by 3 bases; junction bases not matched to a gene: 9. In DNA, the CDR3 is TGTGCCAGCCGGGGACAGCGGATCTACTATGGCTACACCTTC. It translates to CASRGQRIYYGYTF.

The CDR3 DNA reads as TGTGCCAGCAGGATTACAGGGGGCAACTATGGCTACACCTTC. Translation: CASRITGGNYGYTF. The chain couples TRBV3-1 (or the pseudogene TRBV3-2) to TRBJ1-2, with 9 bases fitting TRBD1. This CDR3 has 14 residues. Germline V gene data show CDR1 as LGHDT and CDR2 as YNNKEL (reference sequence). After removal of 6 bases from V and 2 bases from J, the junction contained 4 bases not matched to a gene.

The chain combines TRBV6-6 with TRBJ1-2; D uncertain. This CDR3 comprises 13 residues. The germline V gene encodes CDR1 MNHNY and CDR2 SVGAGI (reference sequence). V lost 7 bases to trimming and J lost 6 bases, with 15 bases between them. In DNA, the CDR3 is TGTGCCAGCACCCGTCGAGGGTTAGATGGCTACACCTTC. It translates to CASTRRGLDGYTF.

The V and J genes are TRBV28 and TRBJ1-4; D is possibly TRBD1 (6 bases). Germline CDR1 MDHEN, CDR2 SYDVKM. CDR3 length: 15 residues. The V end was cut by 9 bases, the J end by 3 bases, with 17 bases between. The CDR3 here is CASHARGQSNEKLFF. The CDR3 DNA reads TGTGCCAGTCACGCCCGAGGACAGTCTAATGAAAAACTGTTTTTT.

The chain carries TRBV7-2 and TRBJ2-5; 11 bases are a match to TRBD2. This CDR3 region has 16 residues. V shed 5 bases, J shed 6 bases, and the junction held 11 bases outside the gene matches. Germline V lookup: CDR1 SGHTA, CDR2 FQGNSA. CDR3: CASSPPRLAGRKTQYF. CDR3 coding DNA: TGTGCCAGCAGCCCACCCCGACTAGCGGGGCGGAAGACCCAGTACTTC.

The CDR3 coding sequence is TGTGCCAGCAGCGTAGCTTCGTTTAACACAGATACGCAGTATTTT. Protein sequence: CASSVASFNTDTQYF. The chain recombines TRBV9 with TRBJ2-3; D is undetermined. The CDR3 is made up of 15 amino acids. V was pared by 0 bases and J by 2 bases, with 10 bases between. CDR1 and CDR2 (germline): SGDLS, YYNGEE.

The rearrangement joins TRBV11-3 to TRBJ2-6; D uncertain. This CDR3 has 12 residues. V was cut by 5 bases and J by 4 bases, with 3 bases left in between. Germline-derived CDR1 and CDR2 are SGHNT and YENEEA. The CDR3 loop is CASSRGANVLTF. The CDR3 nucleotides read TGTGCCAGCAGCCGGGGGGCCAACGTCCTGACTTTC.

CDR3: CASSQGTGYEQYF. Written as DNA, the CDR3 is TGCGCCAGCAGCCAAGGGACAGGGTACGAGCAGTACTTC. The chain recombines TRBV4-3 with TRBJ2-7; 8 nucleotides agree with TRBD1. The CDR3 length is 13 residues. Trimming at V came to 1 base and at J to 4 bases, leaving 0 bases not matched to a gene. The germline CDR1 and CDR2 sequences are LGHNA and YSLEER.

This chain uses TRBV6-5 with TRBJ2-5, with a possible D match to TRBD2 (6 bases). Germline V CDR1 and CDR2: MNHEY, SVGAGI. This CDR3 has 13 residues. The V gene lost 7 bases and the J gene lost 5 bases, with 14 bases spanning the gap. CDR3 amino acids: CASNRRVGETQYF. The CDR3, as DNA: TGTGCCAGCAACAGGAGGGTCGGTGAGACCCAGTACTTC.

This chain joins TRBV2 and TRBJ2-2; 15 bases match TRBD2. Trimming at V came to 7 bases and at J to 3 bases, leaving 3 bases not matched to a gene. The CDR3 length is 16 residues. Looked up from germline, CDR1 is SNHLY and CDR2 is FYNNEI. The CDR3 loop is CASTGTSGGYTGELFF. The CDR3 bases are TGTGCCAGCACCGGGACTAGCGGGGGGTACACCGGGGAGCTGTTTTTT.

DNA of the CDR3: TGTGCCAGCAGTTCCGGGACTCCTCCCTATGGCTACACCTTC. It is translated as CASSSGTPPYGYTF. The chain is built from TRBV28 and TRBJ1-2; D possibly corresponds to TRBD1 (5 bases). This CDR3 spans 14 amino acids. Germline CDR1 and CDR2: MDHEN and SYDVKM. V was shortened by 4 bases and J by 4 bases, with 13 bases between the two germline ends.

Comments on this clone: Other DNA sequences in the sample encode the same CDR3. The CDR3 region has the DNA TGTGCCAGCAGCCTCGGACAGAGCAATCAGCCCCAGCATTTT. Amino acids: CASSLGQSNQPQHF. This sequence joins TRBV3-1 (or the pseudogene TRBV3-2) and TRBJ1-5; maybe TRBD1 (6 bases). CDR1 and CDR2 (germline): LGHDT, YNNKEL (reference sequence). The CDR3 totals 14 residues. The ends were cut back, 4 bases at V and 1 base at J, with 8 bases in the middle.

Only a few counts were recorded for this clone. The chain employs TRBV19 and TRBJ1-2; maybe TRBD1 (6 bases). Trimming took off 4 bases at V and 3 bases at J, with 21 bases between the two ends. CDR1 is LNHDA and CDR2 is SQIVND in the germline V gene (reference sequence). The CDR3 has 17 residues. The CDR3 sequence is CASSTTASGQRHYGYTF. In DNA form, the CDR3 reads TGTGCCAGTAGTACCACCGCATCCGGACAGCGTCACTATGGCTACACCTTC.

The J gene is TRBJ1-2, the V gene TRBV9, with D possibly TRBD1 on 6 matching bases. CDR1 is SGDLS, CDR2 YYNGEE, per germline. V gave up 0 bases and J gave up 8 bases, with 11 bases separating them. This CDR3 is built from 13 residues. The CDR3 DNA reads as TGTGCCAGCAGCGTAGTATTGGGACACGGCTACACCTTC. This gives the protein CASSVVLGHGYTF.

The gene calls are TRBV28 and TRBJ2-7; possible D gene TRBD1, 5 bases. The germline V and J ends were trimmed by 6 bases and 7 bases, with 13 bases remaining between them. The CDR3 sequence is 12 residues long. Germline V gene lookup returns CDR1 MDHEN and CDR2 SYDVKM. The CDR3 nucleotides are TGTGCCAGCAGCCTCCGGACACGGGAGCAGTACTTC. Encoded protein: CASSLRTREQYF.

V usage is TRBV11-3 and J usage is TRBJ1-2, with D perhaps matching TRBD1 (5 bases). The V end was cut by 0 bases, the J end by 8 bases, with 10 bases between. CDR3 length equals 13 residues. Germline V gene sequence: CDR1 SGHNT, CDR2 YENEEA. The CDR3 nucleotides read TGTGCCAGCAGCTTAGAAGGGGTCGGGGGCTACACCTTC. Translating it yields CASSLEGVGGYTF. The variable domain in full, completed from reference TRBV11-3 and TRBJ1-2, reads EAGVVQSPRYKIIEKKQPVAFWCNPISGHNTLYWYLQNLGQGPELLIRYENEEAVDDSQLPKDRFSAERLKGVDSTLKIQPAELGDSAVYLCASSLEGVGGYTFGSGTRLTVV.

The chain combines TRBV15 with TRBJ2-5; a possible D gene is TRBD1 (6 bases). The CDR3 contains 13 residues. Germline V gene data show CDR1 as LNHNV and CDR2 as YYDKDF (reference sequence). Trimming left V 4 bases short and J 6 bases short, with 12 bases between. CDR3 DNA: TGTGCCACCAGCATACCAGGGGTACAGACCCAGTACTTC. It specifies CATSIPGVQTQYF.

The V gene is TRBV7-6, the J gene TRBJ2-2; weak D call: TRBD2 (6 bases). The CDR3 contains 16 residues. Germline CDR1 SGHVS, CDR2 FNYEAQ. V was cut by 1 base and J by 4 bases, with 13 bases left in between. This chain's CDR3 is CASSLGAGTGTGELFF. DNA of the CDR3: TGTGCCAGCAGCTTAGGCGCGGGGACGGGCACCGGGGAGCTGTTTTTT. Combining the CDR3 with reference TRBV7-6 and TRBJ2-2 gives the whole variable domain GAGVSQSPRYKVTKRGQDVALRCDPISGHVSLYWYRQALGQGPEFLTYFNYEAQQDKSGLPNDRFSAERPEGSISTLTIQRTEQRDSAMYRCASSLGAGTGTGELFFGEGSRLTVL.

The CDR3 sequence: CASSYSGRVYNSPLHF. CDR3 nucleotide sequence: TGTGCCAGCAGTTACTCAGGGCGGGTTTATAATTCACCCCTCCACTTT. V usage is TRBV6-5 and J usage is TRBJ1-6; D uncertain. The CDR3 spans 16 residues. The ends were cut back, 0 bases at V and 4 bases at J, with 10 bases in the middle. Per germline, CDR1 MNHEY and CDR2 SVGAGI.

This clone was recorded a few times. The chain has TRBV19 and TRBJ1-2; no definite D call. The CDR3 runs 13 residues. V lost 3 bases, J lost 3 bases, and 8 bases lay in between. CDR1 and CDR2 from the germline V gene are LNHDA and SQIVND (reference sequence). The CDR3, as DNA: TGTGCCAGTAGTATCGGGGTCGACTATGGCTACACCTTC. Its protein is CASSIGVDYGYTF.

The chain joins TRBV23-1 to TRBJ2-2; tentatively, D is TRBD1 (5 bases). TRBV23-1 qualifies as an ORF whose function is uncertain. V was trimmed by 6 bases and J by 4 bases, leaving 15 bases between them. This CDR3 spans 15 amino acids. The CDR3 DNA sequence: TGCGCCAGCAGCCACTGGCAGGGCCCCACCGGGGAGCTGTTTTTT. Its protein is CASSHWQGPTGELFF.

This clone was recorded once. This sequence joins TRBV7-6 and TRBJ2-5; TRBD1 agrees at 9 bases. J gave up 4 bases and V 5 bases, and 11 bases lay outside the gene matches. CDR3 length equals 16 residues. Germline V CDR1 and CDR2: SGHVS, FNYEAQ. Written as DNA, the CDR3 is TGTGCCAGCAGCCCGAAGAACGACAGGGGGATAGAGACCCAGTACTTC. Protein product: CASSPKNDRGIETQYF.

The chain links TRBV30 to TRBJ1-1; D unresolved. CDR1 and CDR2 (germline): GTSNPN, SVGIG (reference sequence). The ends were cut back, 4 bases at V and 2 bases at J, with 8 bases in the middle. The CDR3 consists of 12 residues. The DNA for the CDR3 is TGTGCCTGGACCGCACAAAACACTGAAGCTTTCTTT. Translated, it gives CAWTAQNTEAFF.